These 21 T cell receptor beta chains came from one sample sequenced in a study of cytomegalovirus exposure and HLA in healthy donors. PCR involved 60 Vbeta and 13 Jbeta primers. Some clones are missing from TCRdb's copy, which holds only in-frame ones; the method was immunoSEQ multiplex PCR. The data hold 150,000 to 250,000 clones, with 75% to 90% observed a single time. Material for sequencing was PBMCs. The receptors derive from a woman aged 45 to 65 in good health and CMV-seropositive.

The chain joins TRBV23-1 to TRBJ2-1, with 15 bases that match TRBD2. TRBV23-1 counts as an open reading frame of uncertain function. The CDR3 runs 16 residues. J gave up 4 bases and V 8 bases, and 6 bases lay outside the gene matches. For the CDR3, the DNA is TGCGCCAGCGAGGGACTAGCGGGGGGACCATACAATGAGCAGTTCTTC. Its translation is CASEGLAGGPYNEQFF.

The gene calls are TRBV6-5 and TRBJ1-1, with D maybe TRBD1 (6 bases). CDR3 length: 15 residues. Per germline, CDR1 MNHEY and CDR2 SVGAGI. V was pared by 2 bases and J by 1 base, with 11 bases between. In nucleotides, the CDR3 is TGTGCCAGCAGTTACAACCAGGACAGGAACACTGAAGCTTTCTTT. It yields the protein CASSYNQDRNTEAFF.

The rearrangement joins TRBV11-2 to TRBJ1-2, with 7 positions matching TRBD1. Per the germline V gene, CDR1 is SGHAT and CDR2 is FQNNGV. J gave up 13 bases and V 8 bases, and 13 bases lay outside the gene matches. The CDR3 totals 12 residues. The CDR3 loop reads CASDRRTGFCTF. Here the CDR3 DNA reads TGTGCCAGCGACAGGAGGACAGGCTTTTGCACCTTC.

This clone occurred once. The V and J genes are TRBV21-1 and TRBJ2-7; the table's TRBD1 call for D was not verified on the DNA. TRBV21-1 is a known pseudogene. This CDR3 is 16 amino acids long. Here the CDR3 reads CASSIWDRKGVHEQYF. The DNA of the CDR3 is TGTGCCAGCAGCATTTGGGACAGGAAGGGTGTCCACGAGCAGTACTTC.

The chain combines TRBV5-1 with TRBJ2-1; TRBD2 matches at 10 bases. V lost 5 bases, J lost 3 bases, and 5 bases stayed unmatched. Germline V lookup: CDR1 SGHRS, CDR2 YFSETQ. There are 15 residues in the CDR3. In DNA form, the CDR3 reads TGCGCCAGCAGGGCCGGGACTAGCGTCTACAATGAGCAGTTCTTC. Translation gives CASRAGTSVYNEQFF.

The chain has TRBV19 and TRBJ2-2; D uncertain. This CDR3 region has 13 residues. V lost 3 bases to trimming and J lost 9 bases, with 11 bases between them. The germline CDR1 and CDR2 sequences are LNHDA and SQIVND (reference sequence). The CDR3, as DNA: TGTGCCAGTAGTATTGTAGCCCCTAGGGAGCTGTTTTTT. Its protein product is CASSIVAPRELFF.

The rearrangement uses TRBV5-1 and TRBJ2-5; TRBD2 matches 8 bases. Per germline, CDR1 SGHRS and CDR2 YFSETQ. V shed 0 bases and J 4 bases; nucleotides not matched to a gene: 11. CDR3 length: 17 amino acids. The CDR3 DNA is TGCGCCAGCAGCTTGGGGTCGGCGGGGGGTGGAAGAGAGACCCAGTACTTC. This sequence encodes CASSLGSAGGGRETQYF.

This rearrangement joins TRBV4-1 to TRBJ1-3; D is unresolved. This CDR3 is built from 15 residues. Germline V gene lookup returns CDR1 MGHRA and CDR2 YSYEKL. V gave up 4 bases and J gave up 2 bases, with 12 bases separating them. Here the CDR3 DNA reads TGCGCCAGCAGCCTTTCACCGTTAGCTGGAAACACCATATATTTT. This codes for CASSLSPLAGNTIYF.

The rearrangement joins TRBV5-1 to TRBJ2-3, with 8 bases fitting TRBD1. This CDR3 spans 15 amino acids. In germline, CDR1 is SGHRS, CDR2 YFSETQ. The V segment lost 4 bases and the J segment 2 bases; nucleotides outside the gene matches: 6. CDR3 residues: CASSQDRVVTDTQYF. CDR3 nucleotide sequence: TGCGCCAGCAGCCAGGACAGGGTGGTCACAGATACGCAGTATTTT.

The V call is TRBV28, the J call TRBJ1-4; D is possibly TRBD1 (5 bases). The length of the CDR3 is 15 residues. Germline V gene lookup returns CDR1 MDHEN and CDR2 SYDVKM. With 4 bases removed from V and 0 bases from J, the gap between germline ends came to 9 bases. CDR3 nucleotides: TGTGCCAGCAGTTCCCCGACAGCAACTAATGAAAAACTGTTTTTT. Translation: CASSSPTATNEKLFF. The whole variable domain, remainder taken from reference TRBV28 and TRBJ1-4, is DVKVTQSSRYLVKRTGEKVFLECVQDMDHENMFWYRQDPGLGLRLIYFSYDVKMKEKGDIPEGYSVSREKKERFSLILESASTNQTSMYLCASSSPTATNEKLFFGSGTQLSVL.

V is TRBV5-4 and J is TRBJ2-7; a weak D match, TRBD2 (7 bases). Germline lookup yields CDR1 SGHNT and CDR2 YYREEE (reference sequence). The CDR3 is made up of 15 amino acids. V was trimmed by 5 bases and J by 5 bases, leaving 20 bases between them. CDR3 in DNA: TGTGCCAGCAGACATGGGGGGGGACACCCTCACGAGCAGTACTTC. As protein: CASRHGGGHPHEQYF.

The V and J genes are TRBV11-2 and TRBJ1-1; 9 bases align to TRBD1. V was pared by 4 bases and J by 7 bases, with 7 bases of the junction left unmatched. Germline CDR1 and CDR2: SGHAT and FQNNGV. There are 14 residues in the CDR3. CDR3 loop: CASSSQQGQGEAFF. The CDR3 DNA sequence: TGTGCCAGCAGCTCGCAACAGGGACAGGGTGAAGCTTTCTTT.

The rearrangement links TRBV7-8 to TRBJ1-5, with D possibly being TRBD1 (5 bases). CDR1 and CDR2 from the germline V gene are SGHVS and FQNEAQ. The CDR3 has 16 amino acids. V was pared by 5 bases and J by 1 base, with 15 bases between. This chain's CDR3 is CASSESAKGSNQPQHF. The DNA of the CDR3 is TGTGCCAGCAGCGAGTCCGCCAAGGGGAGCAATCAGCCCCAGCATTTT.

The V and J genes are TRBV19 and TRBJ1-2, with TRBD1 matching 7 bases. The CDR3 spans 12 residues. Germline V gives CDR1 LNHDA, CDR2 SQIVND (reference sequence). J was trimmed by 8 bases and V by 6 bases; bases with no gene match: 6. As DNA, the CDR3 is TGTGCCAGTAGGACACAGGGGTCCGGCTACACCTTC. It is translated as CASRTQGSGYTF.

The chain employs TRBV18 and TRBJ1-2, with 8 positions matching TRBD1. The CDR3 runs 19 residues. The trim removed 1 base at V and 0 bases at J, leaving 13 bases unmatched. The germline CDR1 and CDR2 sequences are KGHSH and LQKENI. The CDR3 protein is CASSPRGTGTGVANYGYTF. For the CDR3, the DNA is TGTGCCAGCTCACCACGGGGTACCGGGACAGGAGTAGCTAACTATGGCTACACCTTC.

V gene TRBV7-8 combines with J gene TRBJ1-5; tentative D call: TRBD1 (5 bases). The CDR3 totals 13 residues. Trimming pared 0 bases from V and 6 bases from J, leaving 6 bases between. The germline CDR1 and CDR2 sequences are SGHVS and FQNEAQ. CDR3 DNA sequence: TGTGCCAGCAGCTTAGCTGGGGCTCAGCCCCAGCATTTT. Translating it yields CASSLAGAQPQHF. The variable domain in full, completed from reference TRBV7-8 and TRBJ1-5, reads GAGVSQSPRYKVAKRGQDVALRCDPISGHVSLFWYQQALGQGPEFLTYFQNEAQLDKSGLPSDRFFAERPEGSVSTLKIQRTQQEDSAVYLCASSLAGAQPQHFGDGTRLSIL.

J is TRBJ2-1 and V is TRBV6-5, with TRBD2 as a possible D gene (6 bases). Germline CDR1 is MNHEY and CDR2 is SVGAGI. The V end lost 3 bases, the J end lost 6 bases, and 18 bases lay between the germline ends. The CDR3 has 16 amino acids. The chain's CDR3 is CASSYLGGWRGNEQFF. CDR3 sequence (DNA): TGTGCCAGCAGTTATCTCGGAGGTTGGCGGGGCAATGAGCAGTTCTTC.

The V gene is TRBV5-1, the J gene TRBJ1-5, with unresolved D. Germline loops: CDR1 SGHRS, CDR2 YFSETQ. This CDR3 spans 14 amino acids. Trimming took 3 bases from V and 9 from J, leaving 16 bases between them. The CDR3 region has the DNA TGCGCCAGCAGCTCGGACGGAGGTTTGGGGCCCCAGCATTTT. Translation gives CASSSDGGLGPQHF.

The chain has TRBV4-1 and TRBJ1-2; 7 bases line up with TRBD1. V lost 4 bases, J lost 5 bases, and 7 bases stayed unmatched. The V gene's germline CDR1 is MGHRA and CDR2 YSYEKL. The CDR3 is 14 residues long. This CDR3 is CASSPGQDPYGYTF. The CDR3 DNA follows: TGCGCCAGCAGCCCCGGACAGGACCCTTATGGCTACACCTTC.

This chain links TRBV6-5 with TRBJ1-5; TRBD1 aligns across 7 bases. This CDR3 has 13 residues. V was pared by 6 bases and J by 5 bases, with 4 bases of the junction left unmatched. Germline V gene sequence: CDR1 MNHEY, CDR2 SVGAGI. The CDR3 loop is CASSYRGDQPQHF. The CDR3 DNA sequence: TGTGCCAGCAGCTACAGGGGCGATCAGCCCCAGCATTTT.

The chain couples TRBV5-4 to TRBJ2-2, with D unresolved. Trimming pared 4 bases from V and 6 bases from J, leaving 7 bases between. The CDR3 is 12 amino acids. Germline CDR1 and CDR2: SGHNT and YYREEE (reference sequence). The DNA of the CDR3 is TGTGCCAGCAGCCTCGCGGCCGGGGAGCTGTTTTTT. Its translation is CASSLAAGELFF.